This note documents a single T cell receptor beta chain sequence. This sample was included in a study of Tregs in tolerant kidney transplant recipients. The table came from immunoSEQ multiplex PCR; TCRdb's copy has only in-frame clones and leaves some out. The sample lists about 110,000 clones, 90% occurring once. J was trimmed by 7 bases and V by 2 bases; bases with no gene match: 5. This CDR3 comprises 15 residues. Germline V gene sequence: CDR1 SNHLY, CDR2 FYNNEI. The origin of this receptor is a human donor who received a combined kidney and bone marrow transplant. The chain carries TRBV2 and TRBJ2-1; TRBD2 aligns across 10 bases. The sequencing here drew on CD4+ T cells from blood, taken before the transplant. The CDR3 region is CASSEHLAGANEQFF. CDR3 sequence (DNA): TGTGCCAGCAGTGAACACCTAGCGGGAGCGAATGAGCAGTTCTTC.